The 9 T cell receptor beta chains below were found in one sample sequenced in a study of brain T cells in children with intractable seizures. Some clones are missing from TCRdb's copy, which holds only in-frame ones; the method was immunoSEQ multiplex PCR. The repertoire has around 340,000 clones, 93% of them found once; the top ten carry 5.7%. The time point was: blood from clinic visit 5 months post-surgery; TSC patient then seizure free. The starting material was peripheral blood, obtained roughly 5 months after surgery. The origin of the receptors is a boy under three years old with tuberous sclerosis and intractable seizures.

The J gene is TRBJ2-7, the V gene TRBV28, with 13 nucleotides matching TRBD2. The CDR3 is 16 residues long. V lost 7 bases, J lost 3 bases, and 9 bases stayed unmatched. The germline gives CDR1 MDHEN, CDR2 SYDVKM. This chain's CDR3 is CASTRGLAGALYEQYF. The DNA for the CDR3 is TGTGCCAGCACCCGAGGACTAGCGGGGGCCCTCTACGAGCAGTACTTC.

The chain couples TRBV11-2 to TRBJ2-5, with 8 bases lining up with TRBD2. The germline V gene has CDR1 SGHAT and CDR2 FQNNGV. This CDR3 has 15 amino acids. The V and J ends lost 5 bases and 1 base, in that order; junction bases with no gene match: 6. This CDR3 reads CASSLQRELQETQYF. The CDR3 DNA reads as TGTGCCAGCAGCCTTCAGCGGGAGCTCCAAGAGACCCAGTACTTC. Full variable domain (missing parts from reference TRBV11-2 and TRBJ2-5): EAGVAQSPRYKIIEKRQSVAFWCNPISGHATLYWYQQILGQGPKLLIQFQNNGVVDDSQLPKDRFSAERLKGVDSTLKIQPAKLEDSAVYLCASSLQRELQETQYFGPGTRLLVL.

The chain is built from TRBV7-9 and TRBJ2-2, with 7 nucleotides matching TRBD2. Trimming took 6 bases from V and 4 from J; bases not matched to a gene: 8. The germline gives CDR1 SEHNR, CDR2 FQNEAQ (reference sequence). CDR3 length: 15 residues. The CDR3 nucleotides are TGTGCCAGCAGAATCGGACTAGGAGGCACCGGGGAGCTGTTTTTT. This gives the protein CASRIGLGGTGELFF.

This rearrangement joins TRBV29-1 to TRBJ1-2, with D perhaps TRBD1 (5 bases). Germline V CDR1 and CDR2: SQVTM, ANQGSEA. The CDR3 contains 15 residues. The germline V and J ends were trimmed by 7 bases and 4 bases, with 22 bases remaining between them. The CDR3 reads CSAAGTPQSAYGYTF. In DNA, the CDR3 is TGCAGCGCTGCAGGGACTCCCCAATCGGCCTATGGCTACACCTTC.

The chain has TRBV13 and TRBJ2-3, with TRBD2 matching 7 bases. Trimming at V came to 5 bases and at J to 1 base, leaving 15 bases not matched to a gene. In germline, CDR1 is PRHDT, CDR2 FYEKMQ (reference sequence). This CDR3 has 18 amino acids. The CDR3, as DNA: TGTGCCAGCAGCGCCCCGGGACTACACGCGGGGGGCACAGATACGCAGTATTTT. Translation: CASSAPGLHAGGTDTQYF. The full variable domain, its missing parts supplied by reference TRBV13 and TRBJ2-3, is AAGVIQSPRHLIKEKRETATLKCYPIPRHDTVYWYQQGPGQDPQFLISFYEKMQSDKGSIPDRFSAQQFSDYHSELNMSSLELGDSALYFCASSAPGLHAGGTDTQYFGPGTRLTVL.

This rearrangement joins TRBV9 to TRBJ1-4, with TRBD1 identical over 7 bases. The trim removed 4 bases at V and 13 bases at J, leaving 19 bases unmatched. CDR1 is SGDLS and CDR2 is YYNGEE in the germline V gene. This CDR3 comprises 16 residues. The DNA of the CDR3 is TGTGCCAGCAGCCTACACCCGGGGGACAGAGCTTGCAGACTGTTTTTT. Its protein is CASSLHPGDRACRLFF.

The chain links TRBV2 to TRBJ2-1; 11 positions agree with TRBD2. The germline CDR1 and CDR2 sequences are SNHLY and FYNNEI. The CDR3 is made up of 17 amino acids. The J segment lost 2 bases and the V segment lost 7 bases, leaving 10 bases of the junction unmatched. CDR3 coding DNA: TGTGCCAGCAAGGGTAGCGGGGGGGCCGTCGCCTACAATGAGCAGTTCTTC. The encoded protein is CASKGSGGAVAYNEQFF.

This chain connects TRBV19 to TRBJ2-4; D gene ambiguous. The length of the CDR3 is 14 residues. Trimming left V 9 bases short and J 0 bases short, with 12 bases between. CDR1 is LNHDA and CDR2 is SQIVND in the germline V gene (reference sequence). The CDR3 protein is CASSREVAKNIQYF. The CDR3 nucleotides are TGTGCCAGCTCCCGTGAAGTAGCCAAAAACATTCAGTACTTC.

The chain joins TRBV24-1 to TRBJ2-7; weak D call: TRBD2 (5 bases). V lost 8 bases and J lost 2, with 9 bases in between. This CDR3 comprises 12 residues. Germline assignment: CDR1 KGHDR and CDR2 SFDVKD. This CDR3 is CATTPAAYEQYF. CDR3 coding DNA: TGTGCCACCACCCCAGCGGCCTACGAGCAGTACTTC.